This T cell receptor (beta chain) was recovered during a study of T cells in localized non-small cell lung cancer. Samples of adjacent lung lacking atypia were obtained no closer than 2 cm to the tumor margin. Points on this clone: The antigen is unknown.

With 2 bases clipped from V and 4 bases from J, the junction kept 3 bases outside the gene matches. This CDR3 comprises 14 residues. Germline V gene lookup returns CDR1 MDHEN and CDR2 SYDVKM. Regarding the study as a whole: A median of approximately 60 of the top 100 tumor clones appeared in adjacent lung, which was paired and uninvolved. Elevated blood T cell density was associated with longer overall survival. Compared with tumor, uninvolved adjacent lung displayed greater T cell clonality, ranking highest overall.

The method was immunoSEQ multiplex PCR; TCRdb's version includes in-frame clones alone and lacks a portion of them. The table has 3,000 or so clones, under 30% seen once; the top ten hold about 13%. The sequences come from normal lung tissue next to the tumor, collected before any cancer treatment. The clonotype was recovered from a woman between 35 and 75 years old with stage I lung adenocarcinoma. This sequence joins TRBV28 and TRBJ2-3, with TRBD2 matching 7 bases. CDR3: CASSLAGDADTQYF. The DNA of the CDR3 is TGTGCCAGCAGTTTAGCGGGGGACGCAGATACGCAGTATTTT.